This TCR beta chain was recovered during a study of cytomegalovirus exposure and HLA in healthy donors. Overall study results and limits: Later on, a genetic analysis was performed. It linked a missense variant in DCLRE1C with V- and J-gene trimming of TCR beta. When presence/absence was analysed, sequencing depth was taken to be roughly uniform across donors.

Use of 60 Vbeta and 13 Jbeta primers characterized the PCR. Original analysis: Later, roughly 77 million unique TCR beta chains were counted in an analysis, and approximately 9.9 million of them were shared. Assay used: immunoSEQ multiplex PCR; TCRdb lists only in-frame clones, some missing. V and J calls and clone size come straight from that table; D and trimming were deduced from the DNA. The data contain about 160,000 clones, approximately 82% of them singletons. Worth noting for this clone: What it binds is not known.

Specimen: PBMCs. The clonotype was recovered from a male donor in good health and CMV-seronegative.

CDR3 sequence: CASSEVLAGITDTQYF. DNA for the CDR3: TGTGCCAGCAGCGAGGTGCTAGCGGGAATCACAGATACGCAGTATTTT. V is TRBV5-6 and J is TRBJ2-3; 9 positions agree with TRBD2. Per the germline V gene, CDR1 is SGHDT and CDR2 is YYEEEE. The junction had 8 bases not matched to a gene; V was cut back by 4 bases and J by 2 bases. This CDR3 region has 16 residues.